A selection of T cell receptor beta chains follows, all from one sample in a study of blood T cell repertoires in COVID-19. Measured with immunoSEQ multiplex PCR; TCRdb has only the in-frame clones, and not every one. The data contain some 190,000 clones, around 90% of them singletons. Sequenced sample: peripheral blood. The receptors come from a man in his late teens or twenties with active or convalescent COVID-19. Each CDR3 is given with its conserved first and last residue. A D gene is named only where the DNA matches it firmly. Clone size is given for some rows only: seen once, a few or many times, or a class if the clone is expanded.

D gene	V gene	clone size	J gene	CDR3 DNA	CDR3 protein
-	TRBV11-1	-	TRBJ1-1	TGTGCCAGCAACCTTCAGGGGAACACTGAAGCTTTCTTT	CASNLQGNTEAFF
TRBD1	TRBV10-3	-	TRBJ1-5	TGTGCCATCCGTGGGGACAGTGATGTTCAGCCCCAGCATTTT	CAIRGDSDVQPQHF
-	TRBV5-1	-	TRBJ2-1	TGCGCCAGCAGCTTGCTAGGCAATGAGCAGTTCTTC	CASSLLGNEQFF
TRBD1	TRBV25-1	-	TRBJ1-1	TGTGCCAGCAGTGATGGGACAGGGAATATCGCTGAAGCTTTCTTT	CASSDGTGNIAEAFF
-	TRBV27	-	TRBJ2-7	TGTGCCAGCAGTTCGCCAACAGGTGGGTGGATCGACGAGCAGTACTTC	CASSSPTGGWIDEQYF
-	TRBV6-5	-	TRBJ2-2	TGTGCCAGCAGTCTTAGGGGGAACACCGGGGAGCTGTTTTTT	CASSLRGNTGELFF
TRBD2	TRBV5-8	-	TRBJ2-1	TGTGCCAGCAGGCCACAACCGGGACTAGCACGAAATGAGCAGTTCTTC	CASRPQPGLARNEQFF
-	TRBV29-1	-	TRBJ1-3	TGCAGCGTTGAAAAGGGGACTGGAAACACCATATATTTT	CSVEKGTGNTIYF
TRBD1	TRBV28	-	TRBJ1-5	TGTGCCAGCAGTTTGTGGGGGACAGGGGGCCAGCCCCAGCATTTT	CASSLWGTGGQPQHF
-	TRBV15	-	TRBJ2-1	TGTGCCACCAGCTCACGATTATTCGGTGAGCAGTTCTTC	CATSSRLFGEQFF
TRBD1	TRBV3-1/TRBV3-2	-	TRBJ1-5	TGTGCCAGCAGCTCACAGGGGTCCCACAATCAGCCCCAGCATTTT	CASSSQGSHNQPQHF
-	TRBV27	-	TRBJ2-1	TGTGCCAGCAGTTTATCTGGGGGCTTCGTTATAGATGAGCAGTTCTTC	CASSLSGGFVIDEQFF
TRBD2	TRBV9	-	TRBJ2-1	TGTGCCAGCAGCGTATCGGGGGGTTCCTACAATGAGCAGTTCTTC	CASSVSGGSYNEQFF
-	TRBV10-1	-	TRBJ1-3	TGCGCCAGCAGTGGACAGGACTCTGGAAACACCATATATTTT	CASSGQDSGNTIYF
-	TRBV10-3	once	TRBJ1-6	TGTGCCATCACTGGGACCTTGGGAGGCTCACCCCTCCACTTT	CAITGTLGGSPLHF
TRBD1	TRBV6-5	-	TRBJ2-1	TGTGCCAGCAGTCCCGACAGGGTGAGGGTGAATGAGCAGTTCTTC	CASSPDRVRVNEQFF
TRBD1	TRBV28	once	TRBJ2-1	TGTGCCAGCACCTTGGTACAGGGGGCAGGGAGCGGCCTCAATGAGCAGTTCTTC	CASTLVQGAGSGLNEQFF
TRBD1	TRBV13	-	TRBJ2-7	TGTGCCAGCAGCCCCGGGACAGGGTCCTACGAGCAGTACTTC	CASSPGTGSYEQYF
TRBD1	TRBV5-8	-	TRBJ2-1	TGTGCCAGCAGCTTGGGGGGACAGGGGTACAATGAGCAGTTCTTC	CASSLGGQGYNEQFF
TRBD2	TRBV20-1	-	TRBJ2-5	TGCAGTGCTAGTTTCCTAGCGGGAGTCGGAGAGACCCAGTACTTC	CSASFLAGVGETQYF
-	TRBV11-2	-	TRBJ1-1	TGTGCCAGCAGCCCAACCGGGGGGGCAGGTACTGAAGCTTTCTTT	CASSPTGGAGTEAFF
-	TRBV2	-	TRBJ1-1	TGTGCCAGCAGTGGACTTATGAACACTGAAGCTTTCTTT	CASSGLMNTEAFF